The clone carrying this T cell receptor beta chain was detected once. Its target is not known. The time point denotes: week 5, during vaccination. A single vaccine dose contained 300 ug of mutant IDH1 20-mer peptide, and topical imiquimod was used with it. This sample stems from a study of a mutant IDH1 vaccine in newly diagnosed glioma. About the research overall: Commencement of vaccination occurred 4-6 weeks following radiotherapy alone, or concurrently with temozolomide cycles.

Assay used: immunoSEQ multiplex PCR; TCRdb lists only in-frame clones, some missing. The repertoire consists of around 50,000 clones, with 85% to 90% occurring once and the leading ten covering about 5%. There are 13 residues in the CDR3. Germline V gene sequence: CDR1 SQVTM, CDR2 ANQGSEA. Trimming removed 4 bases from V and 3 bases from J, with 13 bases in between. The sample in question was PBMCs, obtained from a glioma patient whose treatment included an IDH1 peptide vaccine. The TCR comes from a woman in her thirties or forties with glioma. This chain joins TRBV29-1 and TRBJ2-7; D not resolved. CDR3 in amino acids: CSVGGEFHYEQYF. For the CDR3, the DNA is TGCAGCGTTGGTGGTGAATTCCACTACGAGCAGTACTTC.